Shown below are 30 T cell receptor beta chains from a single sample sequenced in a study of blood T cells in healthy people across ages. The use of a sample-barcoded 5' primer and a J-beta primer mix characterized a second PCR of roughly 7 to 12 cycles. TCRdb re-called the 5' RACE reads with MiXCR, one entry per CDR3 protein. Here the sample spans around 1,000,000 distinct CDR3 sequences, roughly a quarter being singletons. These same data were also listed under a study on T cells of mothers and their children.

Sequencing used blood. Receptors were obtained from a girl aged 2-10 years in good health.

There are many counts of this clonotype. The V and J genes are TRBV7-9 and TRBJ2-3; TRBD2 matches 9 bases. The CDR3 totals 19 residues. V lost 4 bases and J lost 3; bases outside the gene matches: 17. The germline gives CDR1 SEHNR, CDR2 FQNEAQ (reference sequence). CDR3 sequence reads: CASSSNSYLTSGLTDTQYF. The CDR3, as DNA: TGTGCCAGCAGCTCTAACTCTTATTTGACTAGCGGATTGACAGATACGCAGTATTTT. The full variable domain, completed using reference TRBV7-9 and TRBJ2-3, is DTGVSQNPRHKITKRGQNVTFRCDPISEHNRLYWYRQTLGQGPEFLTYFQNEAQLEKSRLLSDRFSAERPKGSFSTLEIQRTEQGDSAMYLCASSSNSYLTSGLTDTQYFGPGTRLTVL.

This clonotype was detected a few times. The chain combines TRBV5-1 with TRBJ2-1; D is possibly TRBD2 (6 bases). Germline values: CDR1 SGHRS, CDR2 YFSETQ. The CDR3 extends over 15 amino acids. Between the trimmed V and J ends, which lost 1 base and 0 bases, there was a span of 8 bases. CDR3 nucleotide sequence: TGCGCCAGCAGCTTGTGGCGGGGCTCCTACAATGAGCAGTTCTTC. This codes for CASSLWRGSYNEQFF.

The genes are TRBV20-1 and TRBJ2-3; weak D call: TRBD2 (6 bases). Germline loops: CDR1 DFQATT, CDR2 SNEGSKA (reference sequence). V was trimmed by 4 bases and J by 2 bases, leaving 16 bases between them. This CDR3 contains 15 residues. DNA for the CDR3: TGCAGTGCTAATCGGGGGAGTTCTAACACAGATACGCAGTATTTT. Its translation: CSANRGSSNTDTQYF.

This chain connects TRBV7-2 to TRBJ2-3; 8 nucleotides agree with TRBD2. The CDR3 extends over 15 amino acids. Germline V gene data show CDR1 as SGHTA and CDR2 as FQGNSA. Losses at the gene ends were 1 base for V and 2 bases for J; bases not matched to a gene: 2. CDR3 coding DNA: TGTGCCAGCAGCTTAGGGACTAGCTTCACAGATACGCAGTATTTT. Amino acids: CASSLGTSFTDTQYF.

This clonotype was seen more than once but under ten times. The rearrangement joins TRBV7-3 to TRBJ2-3; TRBD2 agrees at 10 bases. CDR3 length: 16 residues. The ends lost 5 bases at V and 0 bases at J; junction bases unmatched: 5. Per the germline V gene, CDR1 is SGHTA and CDR2 is FQGTGA. The CDR3 DNA is TGTGCCAGCAGCCAAGAGCGGGGGGGCAGCACAGATACGCAGTATTTT. Its translation is CASSQERGGSTDTQYF.

The CDR3 here is CASGKGEWEQYF. The CDR3 DNA is TGTGCCAGCGGAAAGGGGGAGTGGGAGCAGTACTTC. The chain combines TRBV12-3 or TRBV12-4 with TRBJ2-7; TRBD1 is a possible D gene (6 bases). There are 12 residues in the CDR3. The germline V and J ends were trimmed by 8 bases and 7 bases, with 15 bases remaining between them.

In this sample, this clonotype turned up once. The chain has TRBV6-2 or TRBV6-3 and TRBJ2-2, with D tentatively TRBD2 (6 bases). This CDR3 has 19 amino acids. V lost 2 bases and J 0 bases, leaving 19 bases between the germline ends. Germline V gene lookup returns CDR1 MNHEY and CDR2 SVGEGT. The CDR3 region is CASSYPSKAGPSNTGELFF. The DNA for the CDR3 is TGTGCCAGCAGTTACCCCTCAAAGGCGGGGCCTTCGAACACCGGGGAGCTGTTTTTT.

V is TRBV4-1 and J is TRBJ1-4; possible D gene TRBD1, 6 bases. Germline assignment: CDR1 MGHRA and CDR2 YSYEKL. Trimming left V 8 bases short and J 11 bases short, with 18 bases between. The CDR3 loop spans 13 amino acids. For the CDR3, the DNA is TGCGCCAGCCTCAACCGACAGGAAGACAAACTGTTTTTT. Residues: CASLNRQEDKLFF.

The genes are TRBV20-1 and TRBJ2-3, with D possibly TRBD2 on 6 matching bases. The CDR3 runs to 13 residues. The V gene's germline CDR1 is DFQATT and CDR2 SNEGSKA (reference sequence). V lost 6 bases, J lost 1 base, and 11 bases lay in between. The CDR3 DNA reads TGCAGTGCACCCTGGGAGGGCACAGATACGCAGTATTTT. It encodes CSAPWEGTDTQYF.

In its sample, this clonotype was seen many times. This chain joins TRBV12-3 or TRBV12-4 and TRBJ2-1, with 7 bases aligning to TRBD2. The junction had 7 bases not matched to a gene; V was cut back by 6 bases and J by 5 bases. The CDR3 totals 14 residues. The CDR3 DNA reads TGTGCCAGCAGGCCCGAGCGGGGTAACAATGAGCAGTTCTTC. Amino acids: CASRPERGNNEQFF.

This rearrangement joins TRBV6-6 to TRBJ1-2, with D possibly being TRBD1 (5 bases). Per the germline V gene, CDR1 is MNHNY and CDR2 is SVGAGI (reference sequence). The CDR3 is 15 residues long. V was cut by 2 bases and J by 3 bases, with 13 bases left in between. CDR3 amino acids: CASSYGAGTDYGYTF. The CDR3 DNA reads as TGTGCCAGCAGTTACGGGGCAGGAACCGACTATGGCTACACCTTC.

This clonotype was detected only a few times. This sequence joins TRBV20-1 and TRBJ2-5; 8 positions agree with TRBD2. Looked up from germline, CDR1 is DFQATT and CDR2 is SNEGSKA (reference sequence). V dropped 6 bases and J dropped 5; count of bases not matched to a gene: 14. The CDR3 extends over 15 amino acids. The CDR3 loop reads CSADPSAGVGETQYF. The CDR3 DNA is TGCAGTGCAGACCCCTCAGCGGGAGTAGGGGAGACCCAGTACTTC.

The V gene is TRBV20-1, the J gene TRBJ2-5, with D tentatively TRBD2 (6 bases). This CDR3 has 12 amino acids. Per the germline V gene, CDR1 is DFQATT and CDR2 is SNEGSKA (reference sequence). V was cut by 6 bases and J by 5 bases, with 13 bases left in between. The CDR3 region is CSAISGWETQYF. CDR3 nucleotide sequence: TGCAGTGCCATAAGCGGGTGGGAGACCCAGTACTTC.

This clonotype occurred many times. This chain uses TRBV4-3 with TRBJ2-1; D not resolved. CDR3 length equals 16 residues. Trimming stripped 5 bases from V and 0 bases from J, with 14 bases between. Germline CDR1 is LGHNA and CDR2 is YSLEER. The CDR3 loop is CASSFEISSSYNEQFF. The CDR3 nucleotides read TGCGCCAGCAGCTTCGAAATTTCCAGCTCCTACAATGAGCAGTTCTTC.

In this sample, this clonotype turned up a few times. The J gene is TRBJ2-3, the V gene TRBV11-2; D is ambiguous. Germline loops: CDR1 SGHAT, CDR2 FQNNGV. Trimming removed 0 bases from V and 6 bases from J, with 13 bases in between. This CDR3 is built from 15 residues. Here the CDR3 reads CASSLELAPADTQYF. Written as DNA, the CDR3 is TGTGCCAGCAGCTTAGAATTAGCCCCCGCGGATACGCAGTATTTT.

This clonotype was seen more than once but under ten times. V usage is TRBV12-3 or TRBV12-4 and J usage is TRBJ2-4; D not resolved. V was clipped by 1 base and J by 0 bases, with 13 bases between them. The CDR3 is 17 residues long. CDR3 loop: CASSLVLGDLAKNIQYF. CDR3 DNA sequence: TGTGCCAGCAGTTTAGTCCTTGGAGACTTAGCCAAAAACATTCAGTACTTC.

The genes are TRBV7-3 and TRBJ2-3, with D uncertain. Germline V CDR1 and CDR2: SGHTA, FQGTGA. The CDR3 extends over 13 amino acids. The ends were cut back, 4 bases at V and 6 bases at J, with 11 bases in the middle. CDR3 region: CASSSYIWDTQYF. As DNA, the CDR3 is TGTGCCAGCAGCTCCTACATTTGGGATACGCAGTATTTT.

This clonotype showed up just a few times. The gene calls are TRBV7-2 and TRBJ2-5; 8 bases fit TRBD1. Per the germline V gene, CDR1 is SGHTA and CDR2 is FQGNSA. With V trimmed by 3 bases and J by 5 bases, 8 bases remained unmatched. This CDR3 contains 15 residues. CDR3 residues: CASSFNRGDWETQYF. The CDR3 DNA reads TGTGCCAGCAGCTTTAACAGGGGGGACTGGGAGACCCAGTACTTC.

This clonotype has just a few counts. The rearrangement joins TRBV9 to TRBJ1-6; maybe TRBD1 (6 bases). CDR3 length: 16 amino acids. Trimming pared 4 bases from V and 8 bases from J, leaving 19 bases between. Germline-derived CDR1 and CDR2 are SGDLS and YYNGEE. CDR3 protein: CASSPTLRTADSPLHF. CDR3 sequence (DNA): TGTGCCAGCAGCCCCACTCTCCGGACAGCGGATTCACCCCTCCACTTT.

The chain is built from TRBV20-1 and TRBJ2-7, with D possibly called TRBD1 or TRBD2 (5 bases each). CDR3 length: 15 residues. Trimming took off 0 bases at V and 0 bases at J, with 12 bases between the two ends. Germline lookup yields CDR1 DFQATT and CDR2 SNEGSKA (reference sequence). The CDR3 here is CSARDMRGSSYEQYF. DNA for the CDR3: TGCAGTGCTAGAGATATGAGGGGTTCCTCCTACGAGCAGTACTTC.

J is TRBJ2-7 and V is TRBV20-1; weak D call: TRBD2 (6 bases). The germline V gene encodes CDR1 DFQATT and CDR2 SNEGSKA (reference sequence). The CDR3 consists of 16 residues. Trimming left V 0 bases short and J 0 bases short, with 15 bases between. CDR3 bases: TGCAGTGCTAGAGATTGGGGGACTTTAAGCTCCTACGAGCAGTACTTC. Protein: CSARDWGTLSSYEQYF.

This chain joins TRBV7-2 and TRBJ2-2; D gene ambiguous. V was trimmed by 1 base and J by 0 bases, leaving 9 bases between them. Germline lookup yields CDR1 SGHTA and CDR2 FQGNSA. The CDR3 is 16 amino acids. The CDR3 DNA sequence: TGTGCCAGCAGCTTAGTCCCCGGCGCGAACACCGGGGAGCTGTTTTTT. Its translation: CASSLVPGANTGELFF.

The chain has TRBV20-1 and TRBJ2-3, with D uncertain. The CDR3 is 13 residues long. Trimming removed 3 bases at V and 1 base at J, with 8 bases between. The germline gives CDR1 DFQATT, CDR2 SNEGSKA (reference sequence). CDR3 nucleotide sequence: TGCAGTGCTAGGAGTAGGGGCACAGATACGCAGTATTTT. It is translated as CSARSRGTDTQYF.

This clonotype came up a few times. The V gene is TRBV11-3, the J gene TRBJ2-1, with 7 bases aligning to TRBD2. The CDR3 extends over 15 amino acids. J lost 5 bases, V lost 4 bases, and 8 bases had no gene match. Looked up from germline, CDR1 is SGHNT and CDR2 is YENEEA. The DNA for the CDR3 is TGTGCCAGCAGCTCTAGCGGACAAGGGGACAATGAGCAGTTCTTC. Amino acids: CASSSSGQGDNEQFF.

This clonotype was counted many times. This sequence joins TRBV7-3 and TRBJ2-3; possibly TRBD2 for D (5 bases). There are 14 residues in the CDR3. The germline V gene has CDR1 SGHTA and CDR2 FQGTGA. Between the trimmed V and J ends, which lost 2 bases and 4 bases, there was a span of 10 bases. The CDR3 protein is CASSLRSGADTQYF. CDR3 sequence (DNA): TGTGCCAGCAGCTTACGGTCCGGGGCAGATACGCAGTATTTT. Full variable domain (rest looked up from reference TRBV7-3 and TRBJ2-3): GAGVSQTPSNKVTEKGKYVELRCDPISGHTALYWYRQSLGQGPEFLIYFQGTGAADDSGLPNDRFFAVRPEGSVSTLKIQRTERGDSAVYLCASSLRSGADTQYFGPGTRLTVL.

The chain couples TRBV28 to TRBJ2-7; no firm D call. Trimming pared 5 bases from V and 0 bases from J, leaving 8 bases between. The CDR3 is made up of 13 amino acids. In germline, CDR1 is MDHEN, CDR2 SYDVKM. In DNA, the CDR3 is TGTGCCAGCAGTCCCCCGAACTCCTACGAGCAGTACTTC. It translates to CASSPPNSYEQYF.

V is TRBV20-1 and J is TRBJ2-5; 8 nucleotides align to TRBD2. The last part of the DNA fits TRBJ2-7 better; the J call may be wrong. The CDR3 length is 14 residues. Germline V gene sequence: CDR1 DFQATT, CDR2 SNEGSKA (reference sequence). This chain's CDR3 is CSALGGGRSYEQYF. The CDR3 bases are TGCAGTGCCCTGGGCGGCGGGAGGTCCTACGAGCAGTACTTC.

This chain uses TRBV15 with TRBJ2-5, with a tentative D call TRBD2 (6 bases). CDR1 and CDR2 (germline): LNHNV, YYDKDF (reference sequence). V shed 0 bases and J shed 5 bases, with 13 bases lying between them. The length of the CDR3 is 15 residues. The CDR3 nucleotides are TGTGCCACCAGCAGAGATGTTACGGGAGCGGAGACCCAGTACTTC. Protein sequence: CATSRDVTGAETQYF. The whole variable domain, remainder taken from reference TRBV15 and TRBJ2-5, is DAMVIQNPRYQVTQFGKPVTLSCSQTLNHNVMYWYQQKSSQAPKLLFHYYDKDFNNEADTPDNFQSRRPNTSFCFLDIRSPGLGDTAMYLCATSRDVTGAETQYFGPGTRLLVL.

This clonotype showed up just a few times. CDR3 nucleotides: TGTGCCAGCAGCTTCAGGGTCACTGAAGCTTTCTTT. It translates to CASSFRVTEAFF. V and J are TRBV7-9 and TRBJ1-1; possibly TRBD1 for D (5 bases). This CDR3 region has 12 residues. Trimming took off 3 bases at V and 4 bases at J, with 6 bases between the two ends. Germline CDR1 reads SEHNR; CDR2 reads FQNEAQ (reference sequence).

In its sample, this clonotype was seen a few times. The rearrangement joins TRBV29-1 to TRBJ2-3; D is unclear. Trimming removed 6 bases at V and 2 bases at J, with 6 bases between. Germline V gives CDR1 SQVTM, CDR2 ANQGSEA. The CDR3 length is 11 residues. CDR3 protein: CSVPHTDTQYF. For the CDR3, the DNA is TGCAGCGTGCCTCACACAGATACGCAGTATTTT.